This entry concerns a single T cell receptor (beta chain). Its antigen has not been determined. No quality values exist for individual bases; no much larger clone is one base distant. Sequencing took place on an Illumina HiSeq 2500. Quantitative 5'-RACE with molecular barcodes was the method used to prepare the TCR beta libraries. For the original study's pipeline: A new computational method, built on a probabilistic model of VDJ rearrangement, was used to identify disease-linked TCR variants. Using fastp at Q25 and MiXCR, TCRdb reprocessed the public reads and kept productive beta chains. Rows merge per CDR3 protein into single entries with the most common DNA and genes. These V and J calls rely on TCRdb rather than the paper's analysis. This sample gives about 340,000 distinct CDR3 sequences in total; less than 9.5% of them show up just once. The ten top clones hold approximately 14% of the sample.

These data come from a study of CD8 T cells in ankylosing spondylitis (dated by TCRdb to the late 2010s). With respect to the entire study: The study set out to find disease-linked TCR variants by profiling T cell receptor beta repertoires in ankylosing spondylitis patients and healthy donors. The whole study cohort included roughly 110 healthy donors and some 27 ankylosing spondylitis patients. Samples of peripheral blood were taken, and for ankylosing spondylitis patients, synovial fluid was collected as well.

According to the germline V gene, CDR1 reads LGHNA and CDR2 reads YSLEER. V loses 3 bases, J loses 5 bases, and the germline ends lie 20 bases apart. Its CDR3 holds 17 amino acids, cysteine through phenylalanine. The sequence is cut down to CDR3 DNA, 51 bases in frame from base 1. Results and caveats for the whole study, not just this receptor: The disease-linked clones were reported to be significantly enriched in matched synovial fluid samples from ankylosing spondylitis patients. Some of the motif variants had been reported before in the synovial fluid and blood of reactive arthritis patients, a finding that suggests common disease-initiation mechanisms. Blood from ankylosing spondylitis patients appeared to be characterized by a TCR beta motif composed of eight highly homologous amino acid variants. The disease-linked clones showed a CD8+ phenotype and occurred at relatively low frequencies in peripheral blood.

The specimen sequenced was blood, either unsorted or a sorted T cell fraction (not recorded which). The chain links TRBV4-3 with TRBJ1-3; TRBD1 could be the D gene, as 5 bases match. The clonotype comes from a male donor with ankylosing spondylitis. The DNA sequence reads TGCGCCAGCAGCCACCTCCTCAGGGTAGAAGGGCGAAACACCATATATTTT. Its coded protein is CASSHLLRVEGRNTIYF.